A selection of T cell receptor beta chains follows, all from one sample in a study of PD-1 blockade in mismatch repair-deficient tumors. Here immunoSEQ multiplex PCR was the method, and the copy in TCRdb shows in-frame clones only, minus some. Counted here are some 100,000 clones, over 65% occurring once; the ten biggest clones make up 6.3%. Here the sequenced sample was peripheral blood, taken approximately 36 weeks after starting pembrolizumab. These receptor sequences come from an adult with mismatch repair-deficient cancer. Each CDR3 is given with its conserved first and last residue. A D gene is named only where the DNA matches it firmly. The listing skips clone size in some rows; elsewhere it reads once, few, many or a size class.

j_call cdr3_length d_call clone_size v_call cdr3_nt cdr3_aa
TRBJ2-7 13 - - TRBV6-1 TGTGCCAGCAGGGGCAGGGTTTCCGACGAGCAGTACTTC CASRGRVSDEQYF
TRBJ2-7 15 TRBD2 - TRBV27 TGTGCCAGCAGTTTATCTAGCGGGACACGCTACGAGCAGTACTTC CASSLSSGTRYEQYF
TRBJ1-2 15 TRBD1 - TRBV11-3 TGTGCCATCGTTATACCGGACAGGGTTAACTATGGCTACACCTTC CAIVIPDRVNYGYTF
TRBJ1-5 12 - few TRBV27 TGTGCCAGCAGCTCACAGGGCCAGCCCCAGCATTTT CASSSQGQPQHF
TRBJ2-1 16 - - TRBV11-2 TGTGCCAGCAGCTGGACGCAAGCGTGGGCCCGCCCTGAGCAGTTCTTC CASSWTQAWARPEQFF
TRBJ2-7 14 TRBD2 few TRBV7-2 TGTGCCAGCAGCCCAGCGGGGTCACCCTACGAGCAGTACTTC CASSPAGSPYEQYF
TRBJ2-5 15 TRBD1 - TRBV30 TGTGCCTGGAGTGATTTTGACAGGGCAATTAAGACCCAGTACTTC CAWSDFDRAIKTQYF
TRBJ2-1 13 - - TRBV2 TGTGCCAGCAGTGGGGTCGCCTACAATGAGCAGTTCTTC CASSGVAYNEQFF
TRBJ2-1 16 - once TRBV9 TGTGCCAGCAGCCCACTAAGGGGGGCATGGGACAATGAGCAGTTCTTC CASSPLRGAWDNEQFF
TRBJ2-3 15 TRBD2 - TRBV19 TGTGCCAGTAGTGATGCGGGAGCGAACACAGATACGCAGTATTTT CASSDAGANTDTQYF
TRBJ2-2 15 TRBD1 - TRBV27 TGTGCCAGCAAAAGACAGGGAGCGAACACCGGGGAGCTGTTTTTT CASKRQGANTGELFF
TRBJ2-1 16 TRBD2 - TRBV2 TGTGCCAGCAGGGCGGCCGGGACTAGCGGGAGGGGTGAGCAGTTCTTC CASRAAGTSGRGEQFF
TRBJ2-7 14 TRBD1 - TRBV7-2 TGTGCCAGCAGCACAGGACAGGGTGGCGACGAGCAGTACTTC CASSTGQGGDEQYF
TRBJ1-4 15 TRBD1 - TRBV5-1 TGCGCCAGCAGCTTGGCGGGTCAGGGGGGTGAAAAACTGTTTTTT CASSLAGQGGEKLFF
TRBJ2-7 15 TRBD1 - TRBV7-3 TGTGCCAGCAGCTCCCGCTCCGGGACAGGGACCGAGCAGTACTTC CASSSRSGTGTEQYF